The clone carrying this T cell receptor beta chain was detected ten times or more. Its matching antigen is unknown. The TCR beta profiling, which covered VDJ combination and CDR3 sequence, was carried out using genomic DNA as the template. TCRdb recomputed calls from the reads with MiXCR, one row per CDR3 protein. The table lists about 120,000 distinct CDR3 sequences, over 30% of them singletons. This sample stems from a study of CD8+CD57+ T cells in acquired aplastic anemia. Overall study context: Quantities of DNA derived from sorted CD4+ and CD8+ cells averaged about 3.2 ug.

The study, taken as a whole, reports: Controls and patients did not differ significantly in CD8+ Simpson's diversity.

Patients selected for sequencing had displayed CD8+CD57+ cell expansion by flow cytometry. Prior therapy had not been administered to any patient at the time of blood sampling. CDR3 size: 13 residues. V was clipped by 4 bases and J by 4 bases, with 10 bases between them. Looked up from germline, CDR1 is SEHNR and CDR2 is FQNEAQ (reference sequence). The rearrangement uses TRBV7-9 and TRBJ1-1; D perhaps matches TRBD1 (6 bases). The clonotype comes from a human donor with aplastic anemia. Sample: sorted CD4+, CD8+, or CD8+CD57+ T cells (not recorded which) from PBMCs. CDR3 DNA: TGTGCCAGCAGCTCAAAAGGGGGCACTGAAGCTTTCTTT. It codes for CASSSKGGTEAFF.